The 20 T cell receptor beta chains reported below all come from one sample, sequenced in a study of T cells in Graves' hyperthyroidism and ophthalmopathy. Amplification of TCR beta CDR3 regions was performed using RNA transcripts as template. Researchers ran a first-round RT-PCR on the TCR CDR3 using the HTBI primer set. TCRdb independently ran MiXCR on the multiplex PCR reads; one entry per CDR3 protein. Found here are about 380,000 distinct CDR3 sequences, approximately 13% of them singletons; the top ten hold 20%. Material for sequencing was blood. These TCRs come from a man aged 30 to 39 with Graves' hyperthyroidism that later progressed to Graves' ophthalmopathy.

The sample holds a few counts of this clonotype. The rearrangement uses TRBV20-1 and TRBJ2-3; 9 nucleotides line up with TRBD1. Per the germline V gene, CDR1 is DFQATT and CDR2 is SNEGSKA (reference sequence). V lost 6 bases, J lost 0 bases, and 4 bases stayed unmatched. The CDR3 has 14 amino acids. CDR3 amino acids: CSATGGLSTDTQYF. The CDR3 nucleotides are TGCAGTGCAACAGGGGGCTTAAGCACAGATACGCAGTATTTT.

This clonotype was picked up many times. The chain couples TRBV11-2 to TRBJ2-1; 9 bases agree with TRBD1. The CDR3 covers 14 residues. Germline V CDR1 and CDR2: SGHAT, FQNNGV. Trimming removed 6 bases from V and 4 bases from J; junction bases left unmatched: 4. CDR3 sequence: CASSRQGEYNEQFF. CDR3 DNA: TGTGCCAGCAGTCGACAGGGGGAGTACAATGAGCAGTTCTTC.

As regards this clonotype: This could be a read error, since a much larger clone is one nucleotide away. The rearrangement uses TRBV27 and TRBJ1-6; a weak D match, TRBD1 (6 bases). The CDR3 length is 19 residues. The V gene lost 2 bases and the J gene lost 2 bases, with 19 bases spanning the gap. From germline, CDR1 is MNHEY and CDR2 SMNVEV (reference sequence). This CDR3 is CASSLLTPGQRTYNSPLHF. The CDR3 region has the DNA TGTGCCAGCAGTTTACTGACCCCAGGACAGCGCACCTATAATTCACCCCTCCACTTT.

At least ten counts were recorded for this clonotype. The chain employs TRBV27 and TRBJ2-7; D is unresolved. V lost 2 bases and J 1 base, leaving 6 bases between the germline ends. This CDR3 comprises 13 residues. The germline gives CDR1 MNHEY, CDR2 SMNVEV (reference sequence). The CDR3 loop is CASSLTESYEQYF. For the CDR3, the DNA is TGTGCCAGCAGTTTAACAGAATCCTACGAGCAGTACTTC.

At least ten counts were recorded for this clonotype. The rearrangement uses TRBV7-8 and TRBJ1-5, with a weak D call TRBD1 (6 bases). V dropped 3 bases and J dropped 1 base, with 19 bases sitting between them. The CDR3 extends over 18 amino acids. Germline CDR1 SGHVS, CDR2 FQNEAQ. CDR3 sequence (DNA): TGTGCCAGCAGCTTCCTGGGGGCAGGGGCCTTAAGCAATCAGCCCCAGCATTTT. It is translated as CASSFLGAGALSNQPQHF. Full variable domain (outside the CDR3, taken from reference TRBV7-8 and TRBJ1-5): GAGVSQSPRYKVAKRGQDVALRCDPISGHVSLFWYQQALGQGPEFLTYFQNEAQLDKSGLPSDRFFAERPEGSVSTLKIQRTQQEDSAVYLCASSFLGAGALSNQPQHFGDGTRLSIL.

A remark on this clonotype: A much larger clone differs by one base, so this may be a read error. The rearrangement uses TRBV27 and TRBJ2-1, with TRBD2 matching over 9 bases. Per the germline V gene, CDR1 is MNHEY and CDR2 is SMNVEV (reference sequence). The length of the CDR3 is 15 residues. CDR3 amino acids: CACSFLAGSDNEQFF. The CDR3 DNA follows: TGTGCCTGCAGTTTTCTAGCGGGATCCGACAATGAGCAGTTCTTC.

This clonotype showed up just once. A much larger clone differs by one base, so this may be a read error. The CDR3 nucleotides are TGTGGCAGTTCTCCCGGGACGAGTATATACGAGCAGTACTTC. It encodes CGSSPGTSIYEQYF. This chain uses TRBV12-3 or TRBV12-4 with TRBJ2-7; perhaps D is TRBD1 or TRBD2 (5 bases each). The CDR3 is made up of 14 amino acids.

There are a few counts of this clonotype. DNA for the CDR3: TGTGCCAGCAGCTTAGGGGACATCAATTCACCCCTCCACTTT. Protein: CASSLGDINSPLHF. The chain carries TRBV7-9 and TRBJ1-6, with D maybe TRBD1 (6 bases). The CDR3 covers 14 residues. V was clipped by 1 base and J by 7 bases, with 8 bases between them. Germline V gene lookup returns CDR1 SEHNR and CDR2 FQNEAQ (reference sequence).

The table lists this clonotype with many counts. CDR3 loop: CASSSLGFDQPQHF. CDR3 coding DNA: TGTGCCAGCAGTTCATTAGGGTTCGATCAGCCCCAGCATTTT. The rearrangement joins TRBV28 to TRBJ1-5; no clear D. CDR3 size: 14 residues. V was clipped by 4 bases and J by 5 bases, with 12 bases between them. Germline lookup yields CDR1 MDHEN and CDR2 SYDVKM. Full variable domain (rest looked up from reference TRBV28 and TRBJ1-5): DVKVTQSSRYLVKRTGEKVFLECVQDMDHENMFWYRQDPGLGLRLIYFSYDVKMKEKGDIPEGYSVSREKKERFSLILESASTNQTSMYLCASSSLGFDQPQHFGDGTRLSIL.

This clonotype was seen many times. The rearrangement links TRBV5-1 to TRBJ1-1; no reliable D call. Deletions cut 4 bases from V and 3 bases from J, with 10 bases between. CDR3 size: 13 residues. CDR1 and CDR2 (germline): SGHRS, YFSETQ. CDR3 DNA sequence: TGCGCCAGCAGCCTTAGTATGGACACTGAAGCTTTCTTT. Encoded protein: CASSLSMDTEAFF.

This clonotype was counted many times. The chain joins TRBV28 to TRBJ1-5, with unresolved D. The CDR3 has 16 residues. V was pared by 4 bases and J by 0 bases, with 13 bases between. The germline gives CDR1 MDHEN, CDR2 SYDVKM. For the CDR3, the DNA is TGTGCCAGCAGTTACCAGAGATTGTATAGCAATCAGCCCCAGCATTTT. It is translated as CASSYQRLYSNQPQHF.

In this sample, this clonotype turned up many times. The chain recombines TRBV11-2 with TRBJ2-7; D may match TRBD1 or TRBD2 (5 bases each). Germline V lookup: CDR1 SGHAT, CDR2 FQNNGV. This CDR3 spans 13 amino acids. V lost 1 base, J lost 5 bases, and 9 bases lay in between. The CDR3 reads CASSLGLQDEQYF. CDR3 sequence (DNA): TGTGCCAGCAGCTTAGGACTACAGGACGAGCAGTACTTC.

V gene TRBV28 combines with J gene TRBJ2-7; D is uncertain. The V gene lost 4 bases and the J gene lost 3 bases, with 10 bases spanning the gap. The CDR3 spans 13 residues. The germline V gene has CDR1 MDHEN and CDR2 SYDVKM. DNA for the CDR3: TGTGCCAGCAGTTCCTCAGGTCGCTACGAGCAGTACTTC. This translates into CASSSSGRYEQYF. Combining the CDR3 with reference TRBV28 and TRBJ2-7 gives the whole variable domain DVKVTQSSRYLVKRTGEKVFLECVQDMDHENMFWYRQDPGLGLRLIYFSYDVKMKEKGDIPEGYSVSREKKERFSLILESASTNQTSMYLCASSSSGRYEQYFGPGTRLTVT.

This clonotype was seen more than once but under ten times. This chain uses TRBV5-1 with TRBJ1-1; D unclear. The CDR3 has 15 residues. Trimming cost V 0 bases and J 1 base, with 10 bases left between them. Germline lookup yields CDR1 SGHRS and CDR2 YFSETQ. CDR3 region: CASSLAGKKNTEAFF. The CDR3 coding sequence is TGCGCCAGCAGCTTGGCCGGCAAGAAGAACACTGAAGCTTTCTTT.

This clonotype was detected ten times or more. V gene TRBV28 combines with J gene TRBJ2-1; TRBD1 matches 7 bases. With 7 bases clipped from V and 5 bases from J, the junction kept 11 bases outside the gene matches. The V gene's germline CDR1 is MDHEN and CDR2 SYDVKM. CDR3 size: 15 residues. CDR3 nucleotide sequence: TGTGCCAGCAACTTCGGGGACAGAATCCACAATGAGCAGTTCTTC. This codes for CASNFGDRIHNEQFF.

This clonotype was counted at least ten times. The chain links TRBV5-1 to TRBJ2-7; D possibly matches TRBD1 or TRBD2 (6 bases each). V lost 0 bases, J lost 7 bases, and 14 bases lay in between. The germline V gene has CDR1 SGHRS and CDR2 YFSETQ. The CDR3 covers 14 residues. In DNA, the CDR3 is TGCGCCAGCAGCTTGGATTCGGGGGCTGGGGAGCAGTACTTC. Translating gives CASSLDSGAGEQYF.

This clonotype has only a few counts. V is TRBV5-1 and J is TRBJ2-1, with a possible D match to TRBD1 (6 bases). There are 15 residues in the CDR3. The V and J ends lost 4 bases and 6 bases respectively, with 17 bases between them. In germline, CDR1 is SGHRS, CDR2 YFSETQ. The CDR3 sequence: CASSPVRQAGNEQFF. The CDR3 DNA reads TGCGCCAGCAGCCCAGTTAGACAGGCTGGCAATGAGCAGTTCTTC.

In this sample, this clonotype turned up many times. The chain recombines TRBV5-1 with TRBJ1-4, with 9 bases identical to TRBD1. The CDR3 covers 14 residues. Trimming took 4 bases from V and 7 from J; bases not matched to a gene: 5. The V gene's germline CDR1 is SGHRS and CDR2 YFSETQ. CDR3 region: CASSEGTGSEKLFF. CDR3 DNA: TGCGCCAGCAGCGAAGGGACAGGGTCTGAAAAACTGTTTTTT.

This clonotype has at least ten counts. This CDR3 is CASSLSTGQETQYF. CDR3 bases: TGTGCCAGCAGCTTAAGCACGGGCCAAGAGACCCAGTACTTC. V gene TRBV7-9 combines with J gene TRBJ2-5, with unresolved D. V shed 2 bases and J shed 1 base, with 8 bases lying between them. CDR1 is SEHNR and CDR2 is FQNEAQ in the germline V gene (reference sequence). This CDR3 region has 14 residues.

This clonotype was detected only a few times. The chain is built from TRBV12-3 or TRBV12-4 and TRBJ1-2; 9 nucleotides agree with TRBD1. V shed 3 bases and J 6 bases; nucleotides not matched to a gene: 11. The CDR3 is made up of 16 amino acids. CDR3 DNA sequence: TGTGCCAGCAGTTTCCACCGGACAGGGGAAGGTCATGGCTACACCTTC. Protein: CASSFHRTGEGHGYTF.